One and the same sample provided the 2 T cell receptor beta chains below, sequenced in a study of CD8 T cells in ankylosing spondylitis. Findings and caveats of the study: Seemingly distinctive of ankylosing spondylitis blood was a TCR beta motif formed by eight highly homologous variants.

These receptors lack a known antigen. From the 5' RACE reads, TCRdb called clonotypes with MiXCR, one entry per CDR3 protein. The profile covers 450,000 to 550,000 distinct CDR3 sequences, with approximately 5.3% appearing a single time and roughly 3.5% taken by the ten largest. The sequenced sample was blood, either unsorted or a sorted T cell fraction (not recorded which). The source of these receptors is a male donor with ankylosing spondylitis.

The rearrangement joins TRBV7-2 to TRBJ2-1; D is perhaps TRBD1 or TRBD2 (6 bases each). CDR1 and CDR2 (germline): SGHTA, FQGNSA. V dropped 5 bases and J dropped 0 bases, with 14 bases sitting between them. There are 16 residues in the CDR3. The CDR3 region has the DNA TGTGCCAGCAGCAAAGGGGGGACCAGCTCCTACAATGAGCAGTTCTTC. This encodes CASSKGGTSSYNEQFF. Based on the CDR3 plus reference TRBV7-2 and TRBJ2-1, the full variable domain is GAGVSQSPSNKVTEKGKDVELRCDPISGHTALYWYRQSLGQGLEFLIYFQGNSAPDKSGLPSDRFSAERTGGSVSTLTIQRTQQEDSAVYLCASSKGGTSSYNEQFFGPGTRLTVL.

This clonotype was picked up many times. This chain connects TRBV24-1 to TRBJ2-1, with a possible D match to TRBD1 (6 bases). The CDR3 loop spans 13 amino acids. Germline assignment: CDR1 KGHDR and CDR2 SFDVKD. The ends were cut back, 7 bases at V and 6 bases at J, with 12 bases in the middle. The chain's CDR3 is CATRDGQTNEQFF. CDR3 DNA: TGTGCCACCAGGGATGGACAGACCAATGAGCAGTTCTTC.